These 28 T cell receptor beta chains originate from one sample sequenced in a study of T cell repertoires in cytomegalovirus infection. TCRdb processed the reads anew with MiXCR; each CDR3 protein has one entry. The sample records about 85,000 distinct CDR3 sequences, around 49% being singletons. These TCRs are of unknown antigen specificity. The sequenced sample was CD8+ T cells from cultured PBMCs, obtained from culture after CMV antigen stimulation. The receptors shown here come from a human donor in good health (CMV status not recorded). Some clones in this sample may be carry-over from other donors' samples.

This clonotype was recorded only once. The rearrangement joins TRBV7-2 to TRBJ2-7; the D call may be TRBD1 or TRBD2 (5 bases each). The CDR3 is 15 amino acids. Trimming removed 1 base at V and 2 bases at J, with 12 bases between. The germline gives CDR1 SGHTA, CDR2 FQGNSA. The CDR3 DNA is TGTGCCAGCAGCTTAGGCTCCCAGGGAGCCTACGAGCAGTACTTC. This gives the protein CASSLGSQGAYEQYF.

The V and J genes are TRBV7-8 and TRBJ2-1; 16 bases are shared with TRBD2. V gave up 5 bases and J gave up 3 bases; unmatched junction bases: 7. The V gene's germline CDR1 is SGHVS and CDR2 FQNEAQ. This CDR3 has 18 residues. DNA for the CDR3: TGTGCCAGCAGCCCGGGACTAGCGGGGGGGGAGGTCTACAATGAGCAGTTCTTC. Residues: CASSPGLAGGEVYNEQFF. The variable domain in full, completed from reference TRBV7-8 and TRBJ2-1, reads GAGVSQSPRYKVAKRGQDVALRCDPISGHVSLFWYQQALGQGPEFLTYFQNEAQLDKSGLPSDRFFAERPEGSVSTLKIQRTQQEDSAVYLCASSPGLAGGEVYNEQFFGPGTRLTVL.

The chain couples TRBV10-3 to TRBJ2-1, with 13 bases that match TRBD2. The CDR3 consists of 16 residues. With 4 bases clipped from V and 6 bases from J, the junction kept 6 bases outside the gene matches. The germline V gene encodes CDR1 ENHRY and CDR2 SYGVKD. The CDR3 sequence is CAISAILAGGPNEQFF. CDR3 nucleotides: TGTGCCATCAGTGCTATACTAGCGGGAGGGCCCAATGAGCAGTTCTTC.

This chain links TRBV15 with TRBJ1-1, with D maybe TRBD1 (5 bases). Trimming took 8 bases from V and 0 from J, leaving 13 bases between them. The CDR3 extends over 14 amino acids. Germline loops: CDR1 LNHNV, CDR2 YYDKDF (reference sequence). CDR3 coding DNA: TGTGCCACCGGGGCAGCACAAATGAACACTGAAGCTTTCTTT. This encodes CATGAAQMNTEAFF.

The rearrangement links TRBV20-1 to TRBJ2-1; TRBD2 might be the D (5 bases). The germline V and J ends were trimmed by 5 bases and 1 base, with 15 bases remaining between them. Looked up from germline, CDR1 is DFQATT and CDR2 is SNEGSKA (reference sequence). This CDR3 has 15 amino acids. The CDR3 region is CSAPDSTGSYNEQFF. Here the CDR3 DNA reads TGCAGTGCTCCGGACTCCACGGGGTCCTACAATGAGCAGTTCTTC.

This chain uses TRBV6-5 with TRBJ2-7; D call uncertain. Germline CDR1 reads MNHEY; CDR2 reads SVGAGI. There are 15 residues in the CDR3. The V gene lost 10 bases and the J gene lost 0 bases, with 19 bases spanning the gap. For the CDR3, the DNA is TGTGCCACCCCGAAGACACCGAACCTCTCCTACGAGCAGTACTTC. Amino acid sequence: CATPKTPNLSYEQYF.

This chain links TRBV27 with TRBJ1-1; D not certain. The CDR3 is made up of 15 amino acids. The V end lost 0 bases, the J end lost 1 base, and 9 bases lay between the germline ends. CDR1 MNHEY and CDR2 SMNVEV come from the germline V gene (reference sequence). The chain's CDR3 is CASSLSGSGNTEAFF. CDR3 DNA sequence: TGTGCCAGCAGTTTATCGGGGTCAGGGAACACTGAAGCTTTCTTT.

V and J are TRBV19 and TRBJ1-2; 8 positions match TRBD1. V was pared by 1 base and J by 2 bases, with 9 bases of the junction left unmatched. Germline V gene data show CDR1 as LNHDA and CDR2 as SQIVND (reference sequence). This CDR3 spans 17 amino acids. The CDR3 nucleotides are TGTGCCAGTAGTATAGGACACCTGGACAGGGAAAACTATGGCTACACCTTC. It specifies CASSIGHLDRENYGYTF.

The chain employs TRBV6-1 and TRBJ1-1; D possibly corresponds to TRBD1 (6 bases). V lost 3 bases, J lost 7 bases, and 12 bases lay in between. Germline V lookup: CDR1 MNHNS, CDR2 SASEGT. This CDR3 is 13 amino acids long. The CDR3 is CASSESQGIEAFF. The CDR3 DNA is TGTGCCAGCAGTGAGTCCCAGGGGATTGAAGCTTTCTTT.

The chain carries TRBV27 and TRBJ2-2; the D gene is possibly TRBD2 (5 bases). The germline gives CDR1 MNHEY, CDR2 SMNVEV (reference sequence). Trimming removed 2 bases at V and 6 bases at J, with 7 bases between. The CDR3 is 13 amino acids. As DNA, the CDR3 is TGTGCCAGCAGTTTAACCGGGGCCGGGGAGCTGTTTTTT. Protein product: CASSLTGAGELFF.

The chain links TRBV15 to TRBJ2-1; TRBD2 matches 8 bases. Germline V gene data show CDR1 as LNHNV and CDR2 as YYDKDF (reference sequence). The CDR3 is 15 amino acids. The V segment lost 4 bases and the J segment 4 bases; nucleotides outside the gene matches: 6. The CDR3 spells CATSKASGLYNEQFF. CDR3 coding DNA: TGTGCCACCAGCAAAGCTAGCGGGTTATACAATGAGCAGTTCTTC.

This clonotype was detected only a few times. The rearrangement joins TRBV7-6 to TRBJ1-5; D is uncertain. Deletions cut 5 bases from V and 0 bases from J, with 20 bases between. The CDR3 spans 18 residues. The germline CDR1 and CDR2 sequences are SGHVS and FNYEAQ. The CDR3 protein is CASSPFSGLRYSNQPQHF. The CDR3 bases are TGTGCCAGCAGCCCGTTTTCCGGGCTCCGATATAGCAATCAGCCCCAGCATTTT.

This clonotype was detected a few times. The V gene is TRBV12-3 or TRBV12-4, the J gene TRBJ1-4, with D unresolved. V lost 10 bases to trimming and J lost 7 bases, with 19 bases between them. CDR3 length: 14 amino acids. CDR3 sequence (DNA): TGTGCCATCGCCATCGGGGAAGGAAGTGAAAAACTGTTTTTT. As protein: CAIAIGEGSEKLFF.

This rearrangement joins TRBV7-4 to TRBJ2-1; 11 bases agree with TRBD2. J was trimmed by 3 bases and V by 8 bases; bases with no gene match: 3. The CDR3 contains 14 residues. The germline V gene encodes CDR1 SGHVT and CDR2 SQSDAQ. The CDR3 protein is CASGLAGGYNEQFF. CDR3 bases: TGTGCCAGCGGTCTAGCGGGGGGCTACAATGAGCAGTTCTTC.

The CDR3 DNA reads TGTGCCAGCAGCCGGGCGGGACAGGGCTACTCTGGGGCCAACGTCCTGACTTTC. Protein product: CASSRAGQGYSGANVLTF. The chain uses TRBV11-2 and TRBJ2-6; 9 nucleotides match TRBD1. In germline, CDR1 is SGHAT, CDR2 FQNNGV. The CDR3 totals 18 residues. Unmatched junction bases numbered 8, after V lost 5 bases and J lost 0 bases. Variable domain in full (rest from reference TRBV11-2 and TRBJ2-6): EAGVAQSPRYKIIEKRQSVAFWCNPISGHATLYWYQQILGQGPKLLIQFQNNGVVDDSQLPKDRFSAERLKGVDSTLKIQPAKLEDSAVYLCASSRAGQGYSGANVLTFGAGSRLTVL.

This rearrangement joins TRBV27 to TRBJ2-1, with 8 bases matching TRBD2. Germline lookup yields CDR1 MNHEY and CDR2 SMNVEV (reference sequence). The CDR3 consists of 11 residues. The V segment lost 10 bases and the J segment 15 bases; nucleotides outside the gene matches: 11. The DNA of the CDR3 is TGTGCCACCTCCGGACGGGGGGGCATGTTCTTC. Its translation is CATSGRGGMFF.

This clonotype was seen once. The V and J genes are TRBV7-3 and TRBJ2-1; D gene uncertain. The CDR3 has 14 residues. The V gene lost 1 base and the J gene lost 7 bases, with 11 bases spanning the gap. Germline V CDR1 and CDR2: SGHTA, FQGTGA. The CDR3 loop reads CASSLRAGRNEQFF. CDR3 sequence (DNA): TGTGCCAGCAGCTTAAGGGCAGGAAGGAATGAGCAGTTCTTC.

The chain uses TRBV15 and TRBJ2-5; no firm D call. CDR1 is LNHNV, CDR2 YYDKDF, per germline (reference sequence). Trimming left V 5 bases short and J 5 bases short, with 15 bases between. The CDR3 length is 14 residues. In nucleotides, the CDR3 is TGTGCCACCAGCGGAATTGGTAGTTTGGAGACCCAGTACTTC. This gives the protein CATSGIGSLETQYF.

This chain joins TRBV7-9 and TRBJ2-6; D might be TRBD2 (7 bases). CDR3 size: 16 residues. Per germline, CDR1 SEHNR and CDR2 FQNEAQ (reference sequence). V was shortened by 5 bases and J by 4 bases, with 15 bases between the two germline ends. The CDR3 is CASSGPGGTGANVLTF. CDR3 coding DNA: TGTGCCAGCAGCGGACCGGGGGGCACGGGGGCCAACGTCCTGACTTTC.

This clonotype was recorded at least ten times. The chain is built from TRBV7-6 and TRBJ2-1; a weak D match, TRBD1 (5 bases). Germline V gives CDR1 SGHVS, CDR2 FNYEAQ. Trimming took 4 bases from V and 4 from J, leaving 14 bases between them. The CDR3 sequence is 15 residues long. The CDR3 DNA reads TGTGCCAGCAGCTCCCCAGGGCCTCTGTACAATGAGCAGTTCTTC. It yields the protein CASSSPGPLYNEQFF.

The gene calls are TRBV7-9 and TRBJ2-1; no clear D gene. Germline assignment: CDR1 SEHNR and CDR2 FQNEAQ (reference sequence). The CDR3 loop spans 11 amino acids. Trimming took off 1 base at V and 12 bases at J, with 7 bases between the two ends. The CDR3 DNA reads TGTGCCAGCAGCTTAGACGAGCGGCAGTTCTTC. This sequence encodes CASSLDERQFF.

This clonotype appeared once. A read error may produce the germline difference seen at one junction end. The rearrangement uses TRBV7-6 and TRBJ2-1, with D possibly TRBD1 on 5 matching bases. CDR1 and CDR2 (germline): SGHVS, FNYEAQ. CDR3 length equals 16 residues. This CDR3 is CASSATRESAYNEQFF. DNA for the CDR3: TGTGCTAGCAGCGCAACCAGGGAAAGTGCCTACAATGAGCAGTTCTTC.

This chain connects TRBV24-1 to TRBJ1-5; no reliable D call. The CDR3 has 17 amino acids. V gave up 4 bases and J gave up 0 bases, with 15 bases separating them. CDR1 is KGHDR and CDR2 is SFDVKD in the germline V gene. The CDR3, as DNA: TGTGCCACCAGTGACCCTAAACGGGGTTTTAGCAATCAGCCCCAGCATTTT. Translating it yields CATSDPKRGFSNQPQHF.

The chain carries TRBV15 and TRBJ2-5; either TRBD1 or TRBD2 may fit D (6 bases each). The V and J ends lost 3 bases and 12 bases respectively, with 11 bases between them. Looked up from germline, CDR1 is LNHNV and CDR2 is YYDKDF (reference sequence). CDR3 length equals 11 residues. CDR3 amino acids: CATSSGGAEYF. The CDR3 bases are TGTGCCACCAGCAGCGGGGGCGCAGAGTACTTC.

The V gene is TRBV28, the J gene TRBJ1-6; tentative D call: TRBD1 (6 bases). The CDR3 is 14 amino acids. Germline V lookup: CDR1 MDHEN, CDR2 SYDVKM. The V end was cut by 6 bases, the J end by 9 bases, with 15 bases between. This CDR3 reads CASSRDTESSPLHF. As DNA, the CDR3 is TGTGCCAGCAGCCGGGACACCGAATCTTCACCCCTCCACTTT.

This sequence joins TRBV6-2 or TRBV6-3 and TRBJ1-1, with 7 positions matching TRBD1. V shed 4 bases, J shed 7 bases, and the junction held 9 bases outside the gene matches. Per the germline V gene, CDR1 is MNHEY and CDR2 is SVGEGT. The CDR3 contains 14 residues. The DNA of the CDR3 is TGTGCCAGCAGTTCCGACAGGGACCTCGATGAAGCTTTCTTT. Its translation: CASSSDRDLDEAFF.

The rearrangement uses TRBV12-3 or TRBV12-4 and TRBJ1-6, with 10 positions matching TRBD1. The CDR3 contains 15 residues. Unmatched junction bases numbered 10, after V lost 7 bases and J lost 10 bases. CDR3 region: CASKGPRDRGSPLHF. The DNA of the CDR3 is TGTGCCAGCAAAGGTCCCCGGGACAGGGGATCACCCCTCCACTTT.

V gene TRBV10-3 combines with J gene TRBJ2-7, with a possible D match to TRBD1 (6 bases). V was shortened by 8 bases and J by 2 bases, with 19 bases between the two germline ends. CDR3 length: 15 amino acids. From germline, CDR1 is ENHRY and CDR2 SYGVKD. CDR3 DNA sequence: TGTGCCATCGCCGGACAGACTCTCAACACCTACGAGCAGTACTTC. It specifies CAIAGQTLNTYEQYF.